Below, 18 T cell receptor beta chains from the same sample are listed, as sequenced in a study of blood T cell repertoires in COVID-19 (dated by TCRdb to 2020 to 2022). Library preparation was by the immunoSEQ multiplex PCR assay. Entries here come from immuneACCESS through TCRdb and include only in-frame sequences with V and J called. Some clones fail to appear in such tables; in the studies checked, an unresolved V gene covers under half of the shortfall, and the cause of the remainder is unknown. The sample includes about 85,000 clones, with nearly 90% observed a single time. Of the sample, roughly 4.5% is held by the ten largest clones. The material sequenced was peripheral blood. The receptors come from a woman aged 80 or over with active or convalescent COVID-19.

The rearrangement links TRBV7-9 to TRBJ1-1; 10 nucleotides agree with TRBD1. The germline V gene has CDR1 SEHNR and CDR2 FQNEAQ (reference sequence). J was trimmed by 0 bases and V by 6 bases; bases with no gene match: 4. The length of the CDR3 is 15 residues. CDR3 in amino acids: CASREGTGVNTEAFF. In DNA form, the CDR3 reads TGTGCCAGCAGGGAGGGGACAGGGGTGAACACTGAAGCTTTCTTT. Full variable domain (rest looked up from reference TRBV7-9 and TRBJ1-1): DTGVSQNPRHKITKRGQNVTFRCDPISEHNRLYWYRQTLGQGPEFLTYFQNEAQLEKSRLLSDRFSAERPKGSFSTLEIQRTEQGDSAMYLCASREGTGVNTEAFFGQGTRLTVV.

This clone occurred once. J is TRBJ2-1 and V is TRBV6-2 or TRBV6-3; D call uncertain. Deletions cut 0 bases from V and 7 bases from J, with 10 bases between. This CDR3 spans 14 amino acids. CDR1 is MNHEY, CDR2 SVGEGT, per germline. Written as DNA, the CDR3 is TGTGCCAGCAGTTACTCGAATTTAGAGAATGAGCAGTTCTTC. Translating it yields CASSYSNLENEQFF.

This clone appeared a few times. The CDR3 DNA is TGTGCCAGCTCACCACAATCCGGGGAGCAGTACTTC. This gives the protein CASSPQSGEQYF. The chain joins TRBV18 to TRBJ2-7; D is unresolved. The CDR3 sequence is 12 residues long. Looked up from germline, CDR1 is KGHSH and CDR2 is LQKENI. V lost 1 base, J lost 7 bases, and 8 bases lay in between.

The chain carries TRBV5-1 and TRBJ2-1; TRBD1 is a possible D gene (5 bases). The ends were cut back, 4 bases at V and 5 bases at J, with 19 bases in the middle. This CDR3 is built from 16 residues. CDR1 is SGHRS and CDR2 is YFSETQ in the germline V gene. The CDR3 loop is CASSRRAGAGNNEQFF. CDR3 coding DNA: TGCGCCAGCAGCCGTCGGGCTGGGGCTGGTAACAATGAGCAGTTCTTC. The full variable domain, rest sourced from reference TRBV5-1 and TRBJ2-1, is KAGVTQTPRYLIKTRGQQVTLSCSPISGHRSVSWYQQTPGQGLQFLFEYFSETQRNKGNFPGRFSGRQFSNSRSEMNVSTLELGDSALYLCASSRRAGAGNNEQFFGPGTRLTVL.

V and J are TRBV11-2 and TRBJ2-7; a weak D match, TRBD2 (6 bases). This CDR3 comprises 13 residues. V was pared by 5 bases and J by 7 bases, with 15 bases between. Per germline, CDR1 SGHAT and CDR2 FQNNGV. The CDR3 DNA reads TGTGCCAGCAGCCCCGGCCTGCGGGGTGAGCAGTACTTC. Translated: CASSPGLRGEQYF.

The chain is built from TRBV28 and TRBJ1-6; D is ambiguous. The germline gives CDR1 MDHEN, CDR2 SYDVKM. V lost 8 bases and J lost 7, with 6 bases in between. The CDR3 is 11 amino acids. The DNA for the CDR3 is TGTGCCAGCGGCCGCAATTCACCCCTCCACTTT. This gives the protein CASGRNSPLHF.

The rearrangement joins TRBV7-8 to TRBJ1-3; 7 positions agree with TRBD1. The germline V gene has CDR1 SGHVS and CDR2 FQNEAQ. The CDR3 has 14 residues. Trimming removed 5 bases from V and 2 bases from J; junction bases left unmatched: 3. The DNA for the CDR3 is TGTGCCAGCAGCCTCGGGACAGCTGGAAACACCATATATTTT. It encodes CASSLGTAGNTIYF. Filled out from reference TRBV7-8 and TRBJ1-3, the complete variable domain reads GAGVSQSPRYKVAKRGQDVALRCDPISGHVSLFWYQQALGQGPEFLTYFQNEAQLDKSGLPSDRFFAERPEGSVSTLKIQRTQQEDSAVYLCASSLGTAGNTIYFGEGSWLTVV.

This clone was counted only a few times. The rearrangement joins TRBV6-4 to TRBJ1-5; TRBD1 aligns across 10 bases. Germline loops: CDR1 MRHNA, CDR2 SNTAGT. The CDR3 totals 15 residues. V lost 6 bases to trimming and J lost 6 bases; unmatched junction nucleotides: 8. The CDR3 coding sequence is TGTGCCAGCAGACCTAGGACAGGGGGTTTTCAGCCCCAGCATTTT. This codes for CASRPRTGGFQPQHF.

This clone was seen a single time. The chain combines TRBV6-1 with TRBJ1-4, with 8 nucleotides matching TRBD1. Germline V gene data show CDR1 as MNHNS and CDR2 as SASEGT. J gave up 5 bases and V 6 bases, and 8 bases lay outside the gene matches. This CDR3 spans 15 amino acids. CDR3 protein: CASRPRTGPNEKLFF. CDR3 coding DNA: TGTGCCAGCAGGCCCAGGACAGGGCCCAATGAAAAACTGTTTTTT.

The rearrangement joins TRBV4-3 to TRBJ1-1, with no clear D. The ends were cut back, 1 base at V and 5 bases at J, with 11 bases in the middle. Germline CDR1 reads LGHNA; CDR2 reads YSLEER. The CDR3 runs 14 residues. CDR3 sequence reads: CASSQAGFETEAFF. CDR3 DNA: TGCGCCAGCAGCCAAGCGGGGTTCGAGACTGAAGCTTTCTTT.

This chain links TRBV27 with TRBJ1-4; the match to TRBD1 covers 8 bases. The germline gives CDR1 MNHEY, CDR2 SMNVEV (reference sequence). The CDR3 contains 15 residues. V was pared by 7 bases and J by 0 bases, with 4 bases of the junction left unmatched. The CDR3 reads CASKWTGTTNEKLFF. CDR3 sequence (DNA): TGTGCCAGCAAATGGACAGGGACAACTAATGAAAAACTGTTTTTT.

CDR3 sequence: CASRVGGGLPYEQYF. The CDR3, as DNA: TGTGCCAGCAGGGTAGGTGGGGGACTACCCTACGAGCAGTACTTC. The chain carries TRBV27 and TRBJ2-7; TRBD2 aligns across 7 bases. This CDR3 region has 15 residues. Germline lookup yields CDR1 MNHEY and CDR2 SMNVEV (reference sequence). Trimming at V came to 6 bases and at J to 2 bases, leaving 10 bases not matched to a gene.

This clone came up once. This rearrangement joins TRBV6-1 to TRBJ1-6; D uncertain. Looked up from germline, CDR1 is MNHNS and CDR2 is SASEGT. The CDR3 totals 13 residues. V was cut by 0 bases and J by 6 bases, with 3 bases left in between. CDR3 protein: CASSEAGNSPLHF. The CDR3 DNA reads TGTGCCAGCAGTGAAGCCGGTAATTCACCCCTCCACTTT.

The genes are TRBV7-2 and TRBJ2-7; 8 bases are shared with TRBD1. CDR3 length: 16 amino acids. J lost 2 bases, V lost 0 bases, and 6 bases had no gene match. Germline V gene data show CDR1 as SGHTA and CDR2 as FQGNSA. In DNA form, the CDR3 reads TGTGCCAGCAGCTTAGCGGCGACAGGGGTCCCCTACGAGCAGTACTTC. Its translation: CASSLAATGVPYEQYF.

CDR3 in amino acids: CASSYPRGAGNTDTQYF. DNA of the CDR3: TGTGCCAGCAGCTATCCCAGGGGGGCGGGAAACACAGATACGCAGTATTTT. The rearrangement links TRBV7-2 to TRBJ2-3, with D possibly TRBD1 on 7 matching bases. The CDR3 has 17 residues. The V gene's germline CDR1 is SGHTA and CDR2 FQGNSA. Trimming took 4 bases from V and 2 from J, leaving 19 bases between them. Complete variable domain (other parts from reference TRBV7-2 and TRBJ2-3): GAGVSQSPSNKVTEKGKDVELRCDPISGHTALYWYRQSLGQGLEFLIYFQGNSAPDKSGLPSDRFSAERTGGSVSTLTIQRTQQEDSAVYLCASSYPRGAGNTDTQYFGPGTRLTVL.

CDR3 in amino acids: CASKITDIYGYTF. The CDR3, as DNA: TGTGCCAGCAAGATAACAGATATCTATGGCTACACCTTC. This rearrangement joins TRBV6-6 to TRBJ1-2; D call uncertain. The CDR3 consists of 13 residues. CDR1 and CDR2 (germline): MNHNY, SVGAGI (reference sequence). V was shortened by 7 bases and J by 4 bases, with 13 bases between the two germline ends.

The J gene is TRBJ2-2, the V gene TRBV13, with D possibly TRBD2 on 5 matching bases. The germline V gene encodes CDR1 PRHDT and CDR2 FYEKMQ (reference sequence). CDR3 length: 13 residues. V was shortened by 5 bases and J by 8 bases, with 12 bases between the two germline ends. CDR3 residues: CASSTRAGGELFF. The DNA of the CDR3 is TGTGCCAGCAGCACGAGGGCTGGAGGGGAGCTGTTTTTT.

In regard to this clone: The same CDR3 can be traced to other DNA sequences in this sample. V gene TRBV28 combines with J gene TRBJ2-7, with TRBD2 identical over 14 bases. CDR1 and CDR2 (germline): MDHEN, SYDVKM. This CDR3 is 15 amino acids long. J was trimmed by 3 bases and V by 6 bases; bases with no gene match: 4. CDR3 in amino acids: CASRIGTSGSYEQYF. CDR3 nucleotide sequence: TGTGCCAGCAGGATAGGGACTAGCGGGAGCTACGAGCAGTACTTC.